Shown below are 28 T cell receptor beta chains from a single sample sequenced in a study of response to subunit inactivated influenza vaccine. TCRdb re-derived calls from the RT-PCR reads in MiXCR, one entry per CDR3 protein. Among around 160,000 distinct CDR3 sequences listed, around 9.9% were seen once. Sequenced material: non-naive T cells sorted from PBMCs, taken more than 35 days after vaccination. The receptors come from a man in his fifties or sixties who received an inactivated influenza vaccine.

This clonotype was observed many times. The rearrangement links TRBV7-2 to TRBJ1-1, with D unresolved. Germline CDR1 reads SGHTA; CDR2 reads FQGNSA. Trimming took off 5 bases at V and 1 base at J, with 11 bases between the two ends. The CDR3 sequence is 14 residues long. The CDR3 spells CASSLDWGNTEAFF. The DNA of the CDR3 is TGTGCCAGCAGCCTAGACTGGGGGAACACTGAAGCTTTCTTT.

The chain is built from TRBV5-1 and TRBJ1-1; TRBD1 might be the D (5 bases). The CDR3 runs 14 residues. The germline CDR1 and CDR2 sequences are SGHRS and YFSETQ. Trimming removed 4 bases from V and 0 bases from J, with 10 bases in between. CDR3 sequence (DNA): TGCGCCAGCAGCCCGGGGGGAATGAACACTGAAGCTTTCTTT. It is translated as CASSPGGMNTEAFF.

Ten or more counts support this clonotype. This CDR3 is CSVGLNGVSYQPQHF. CDR3 in DNA: TGCAGCGTAGGCCTCAACGGGGTGAGCTATCAGCCCCAGCATTTT. This rearrangement joins TRBV29-1 to TRBJ1-5; the D is unclear. Germline V gene sequence: CDR1 SQVTM, CDR2 ANQGSEA. The CDR3 has 15 amino acids. The V end lost 6 bases, the J end lost 5 bases, and 20 bases lay between the germline ends.

Ten or more counts support this clonotype. The J gene is TRBJ2-7, the V gene TRBV7-2, with a weak D call TRBD1 (5 bases). The CDR3 extends over 13 amino acids. Trimming stripped 8 bases from V and 0 bases from J, with 11 bases between. The germline CDR1 and CDR2 sequences are SGHTA and FQGNSA. CDR3 sequence: CASAGLSSYEQYF. CDR3 sequence (DNA): TGTGCCAGCGCAGGGTTATCCTCCTACGAGCAGTACTTC.

As to this clonotype: A much larger clone differs by one base, so this may be a read error. The V gene is TRBV7-2, the J gene TRBJ2-3, with a weak D call TRBD1 (5 bases). V dropped 5 bases and J dropped 8 bases, with 14 bases sitting between them. Germline values: CDR1 SGHTA, CDR2 FQGNSA. This CDR3 is 13 amino acids long. The CDR3 DNA is TGTGCCAGCAGCGGACAAGTTCCAGCTACGCAGTATTTT. Translation: CASSGQVPATQYF.

This clonotype was counted only a few times. The rearrangement uses TRBV20-1 and TRBJ2-7, with 9 nucleotides matching TRBD2. Germline loops: CDR1 DFQATT, CDR2 SNEGSKA (reference sequence). V was pared by 4 bases and J by 6 bases, with 7 bases of the junction left unmatched. CDR3 size: 13 residues. Here the CDR3 reads CSATTGLAAEQYF. CDR3 in DNA: TGCAGTGCTACCACGGGACTAGCAGCCGAGCAGTACTTC.

Regarding this clonotype: A read error may produce the germline difference seen at one junction end. CDR3 bases: TGTGCCATCGGCTTGGAGCTCCTCTGGACCTCTAGCGGGAGACCCTATGAGCAGTTTTTC. It specifies CAIGLELLWTSSGRPYEQFF. The chain links TRBV5-5 to TRBJ2-1; TRBD2 aligns across 10 bases. The CDR3 covers 20 residues. Germline CDR1 is SGHKS and CDR2 is YYEKEE (reference sequence).

A remark on this clonotype: A clone one base away is much larger, so this may be a read error. The chain recombines TRBV5-1 with TRBJ2-1; 12 bases are shared with TRBD1. The CDR3 covers 15 residues. Germline CDR1 and CDR2: SGHRS and YFSETQ. CDR3 coding DNA: TGCGCCAACAGCCGCGGGACAGGGGGCATCGATGAGCAGTTCTTC. Protein sequence: CANSRGTGGIDEQFF.

This clonotype was observed a handful of times. The CDR3 loop reads CASRPSVGGRELFF. The CDR3 DNA follows: TGTGCCAGCAGGCCTTCAGTGGGGGGACGAGAACTGTTTTTT. This chain uses TRBV7-9 with TRBJ1-4, with D tentatively TRBD1 (5 bases). V was shortened by 6 bases and J by 12 bases, with 20 bases between the two germline ends. CDR3 length: 14 residues. The germline CDR1 and CDR2 sequences are SEHNR and FQNEAQ (reference sequence).

The chain joins TRBV20-1 to TRBJ1-5; a weak D match, TRBD1 (6 bases). Trimming shortened V by 0 bases and J by 4 bases, and 19 bases separated the two germline ends. Germline lookup yields CDR1 DFQATT and CDR2 SNEGSKA (reference sequence). This CDR3 comprises 17 residues. The CDR3, as DNA: TGCAGTGCTAGAGATGGACGAACCGGGGGGGCAAATCAGCCCCAGCATTTT. It specifies CSARDGRTGGANQPQHF.

The chain uses TRBV11-2 and TRBJ2-5, with D possibly matching TRBD1 (5 bases). The V gene's germline CDR1 is SGHAT and CDR2 FQNNGV. CDR3 length: 14 amino acids. V was cut by 2 bases and J by 4 bases, with 11 bases left in between. CDR3 DNA sequence: TGTGCCAGCAGCTTAACCAGGGTTGGAGAGACCCAGTACTTC. Translation: CASSLTRVGETQYF.

This clonotype showed up many times. The CDR3 sequence is CASSLWGSSYEQYF. The DNA for the CDR3 is TGTGCCAGCAGCTTATGGGGGTCTTCCTACGAGCAGTACTTC. The chain is built from TRBV7-2 and TRBJ2-7; possibly TRBD1 or TRBD2 for D (5 bases each). The CDR3 totals 14 residues. Trimming removed 2 bases at V and 1 base at J, with 9 bases between. Looked up from germline, CDR1 is SGHTA and CDR2 is FQGNSA.

This clonotype came up a few times. The J gene is TRBJ2-5, the V gene TRBV24-1; 9 nucleotides align to TRBD2. The V segment lost 2 bases and the J segment 5 bases; nucleotides outside the gene matches: 5. The germline V gene encodes CDR1 KGHDR and CDR2 SFDVKD. The CDR3 has 15 amino acids. DNA of the CDR3: TGTGCCACCAGTGATTCCTATAGCGGGAGCGAGACCCAGTACTTC. Amino acid sequence: CATSDSYSGSETQYF.

J is TRBJ2-7 and V is TRBV3-1; TRBD2 matches at 9 bases. Unmatched junction bases numbered 8, after V lost 9 bases and J lost 2 bases. CDR3 length: 14 residues. Per germline, CDR1 LGHDT and CDR2 YNNKEL (reference sequence). In DNA, the CDR3 is TGTGCCAGTACCCCTGGGACTAGCCCCTACGAGCAGTACTTC. Protein product: CASTPGTSPYEQYF.

This clonotype was recorded at least ten times. This chain links TRBV5-5 with TRBJ2-3, with D possibly being TRBD1 or TRBD2 (5 bases each). There are 15 residues in the CDR3. Trimming took 0 bases from V and 9 from J, leaving 17 bases between them. In germline, CDR1 is SGHKS, CDR2 YYEKEE (reference sequence). As DNA, the CDR3 is TGTGCCAGCAGCTTGGATTCTCGGGGACGCGGGACGCAGTATTTT. The encoded protein is CASSLDSRGRGTQYF. The full variable domain, rest sourced from reference TRBV5-5 and TRBJ2-3, is DAGVTQSPTHLIKTRGQQVTLRCSPISGHKSVSWYQQVLGQGPQFIFQYYEKEERGRGNFPDRFSARQFPNYSSELNVNALLLGDSALYLCASSLDSRGRGTQYFGPGTRLTVL.

This clonotype was detected only a few times. The DNA is left out, because the CDR3 cannot be placed on it with certainty; the CDR3 is given as TCRdb lists it. The CDR3 is CSARVSGPGTGELFF. The chain recombines TRBV20-1 with TRBJ2-2; the tabulated D call, TRBD1, remains unverified against the DNA. The CDR3 totals 15 residues, both ends included. The germline V gene has CDR1 DFQATT and CDR2 SNEGSKA (reference sequence).

This clonotype was seen many times. The rearrangement links TRBV6-2 or TRBV6-3 to TRBJ2-1, with 9 bases lining up with TRBD1. Germline CDR1 reads MNHEY; CDR2 reads SVGEGT. This CDR3 is 15 amino acids long. V trimming: 0 bases; J trimming: 7 bases; junction bases outside the gene matches: 4. DNA of the CDR3: TGTGCCAGCAGTTACTCGGGGACAGGGTGGAATGAGCAGTTCTTC. As protein: CASSYSGTGWNEQFF.

As DNA, the CDR3 is TGTGCCAGCAGCCAAGTCAAGACAGGGGGAGGCTACACCTTC. Amino acids: CASSQVKTGGGYTF. The chain couples TRBV3-1 to TRBJ1-2; 9 bases agree with TRBD1. V shed 1 base and J 8 bases; nucleotides not matched to a gene: 5. The CDR3 is 14 amino acids. Germline V gene data show CDR1 as LGHDT and CDR2 as YNNKEL (reference sequence).

The CDR3 loop reads CSVVQYHGYTF. The CDR3 coding sequence is TGCAGCGTTGTACAGTACCATGGCTACACCTTC. The rearrangement uses TRBV29-1 and TRBJ1-2; D ambiguous. From germline, CDR1 is SQVTM and CDR2 ANQGSEA. The CDR3 extends over 11 amino acids. The germline V and J ends were trimmed by 4 bases and 6 bases, with 9 bases remaining between them.

This clonotype appeared many times. The J gene is TRBJ2-5, the V gene TRBV5-1; 7 bases fit TRBD1. This CDR3 contains 14 residues. Germline values: CDR1 SGHRS, CDR2 YFSETQ. With V trimmed by 2 bases and J by 3 bases, 4 bases remained unmatched. DNA for the CDR3: TGCGCCAGCAGCTTCGGGACAGAGAAAGAGACCCAGTACTTC. This translates into CASSFGTEKETQYF.

This clonotype was seen a handful of times. This chain joins TRBV10-3 and TRBJ1-3; D remains ambiguous. Trimming took 3 bases from V and 0 from J, leaving 9 bases between them. The CDR3 contains 15 residues. Germline V gene lookup returns CDR1 ENHRY and CDR2 SYGVKD. The CDR3 loop is CAISEHEGSGNTIYF. The CDR3, as DNA: TGTGCCATCAGTGAACACGAGGGCTCTGGAAACACCATATATTTT.

The chain has TRBV28 and TRBJ2-7; D ambiguous. The CDR3 has 13 amino acids. V was clipped by 5 bases and J by 9 bases, with 17 bases between them. Germline lookup yields CDR1 MDHEN and CDR2 SYDVKM. Written as DNA, the CDR3 is TGTGCCAGCAGTCGATCGACTCTACCAAGGCAGTACTTC. Translating gives CASSRSTLPRQYF.

This clonotype was counted ten times or more. The V call is TRBV29-1, the J call TRBJ2-3; 11 bases fit TRBD2. Germline V gene data show CDR1 as SQVTM and CDR2 as ANQGSEA. With 1 base clipped from V and 6 bases from J, the junction kept 6 bases outside the gene matches. This CDR3 spans 15 amino acids. The CDR3 sequence is CSVEGSSGRLDTQYF. The CDR3 DNA sequence: TGCAGCGTTGAAGGTTCTAGCGGGAGGTTGGATACGCAGTATTTT.

The CDR3: CASSQEPRNREQFF. CDR3 DNA: TGCGCCAGCAGCCAAGAACCGAGGAATCGTGAGCAGTTCTTC. The J gene is TRBJ2-1, the V gene TRBV4-3; the D is unclear. Per germline, CDR1 LGHNA and CDR2 YSLEER. Between the trimmed V and J ends, which lost 0 bases and 9 bases, there was a span of 12 bases. The CDR3 sequence is 14 residues long.

Comments on this clonotype: Relative to the germline gene, one junction end is altered; a read error may explain this. V usage is TRBV6-2 or TRBV6-3 and J usage is TRBJ2-3; 7 nucleotides match TRBD2. CDR1 is MNHEY, CDR2 SVGEGT, per germline. The CDR3 length is 15 residues. This chain's CDR3 is CGSSLNSGRTDTQYF. The CDR3 DNA follows: TGTGGCAGCAGTCTTAATAGCGGGCGCACAGATACGCAGTATTTT.

The chain combines TRBV5-4 with TRBJ2-2, with 12 bases aligning to TRBD2. J gave up 0 bases and V 0 bases, and 6 bases lay outside the gene matches. Germline values: CDR1 SGHNT, CDR2 YYREEE (reference sequence). CDR3 size: 19 residues. CDR3 protein: CASSLARLAGGANTGELFF. The CDR3 DNA follows: TGTGCCAGCAGCTTGGCCCGGCTAGCGGGGGGGGCGAACACCGGGGAGCTGTTTTTT. The full variable domain, completed using reference TRBV5-4 and TRBJ2-2, is ETGVTQSPTHLIKTRGQQVTLRCSSQSGHNTVSWYQQALGQGPQFIFQYYREEENGRGNFPPRFSGLQFPNYSSELNVNALELDDSALYLCASSLARLAGGANTGELFFGEGSRLTVL.

As concerns this clonotype: A read error may explain this, as a much larger clone is one base away. The chain has TRBV7-6 and TRBJ2-5; D is possibly TRBD2 (5 bases). Trimming took off 1 base at V and 5 bases at J, with 8 bases between the two ends. Germline V gene lookup returns CDR1 SGHVS and CDR2 FNYEAQ. The CDR3 covers 13 residues. The CDR3 DNA reads as TGTGCCAGCAGCTTAGGGGAGCGGGAGACCCAGTACTTC. Protein product: CASSLGERETQYF.

This clonotype was picked up a small number of times. DNA for the CDR3: TGTGCCAGCAGTCCGACAGGGAGCGACCACGAGCAGTACTTC. Encoded protein: CASSPTGSDHEQYF. The V and J genes are TRBV28 and TRBJ2-7; 7 nucleotides line up with TRBD1. The CDR3 length is 14 residues. Per germline, CDR1 MDHEN and CDR2 SYDVKM. J was trimmed by 5 bases and V by 5 bases; bases with no gene match: 9. Full variable domain (missing parts from reference TRBV28 and TRBJ2-7): DVKVTQSSRYLVKRTGEKVFLECVQDMDHENMFWYRQDPGLGLRLIYFSYDVKMKEKGDIPEGYSVSREKKERFSLILESASTNQTSMYLCASSPTGSDHEQYFGPGTRLTVT.